Here is one T cell receptor beta chain with its context. The target antigen is unknown. The data are from a study of identical twins. TCRdb reprocessed the 5' RACE reads with MiXCR, giving one entry per CDR3 protein. In the table there are about 220,000 distinct CDR3 sequences, 6% to 8.5% of which are singletons. Whole-study findings and limits: Beta clonotypes that were abundant in cord blood contained fewer insertions, a pattern absent from memory repertoires.

Trimming at V came to 6 bases and at J to 0 bases, leaving 2 bases not matched to a gene. CDR3 length equals 14 residues. The V gene's germline CDR1 is SNHLY and CDR2 FYNNEI. This same sample was also taken into another study, of yellow fever vaccine responses in identical twins.

The material sequenced was CD8+ T cells sorted from blood. The V gene is TRBV2, the J gene TRBJ2-7; 10 nucleotides align to TRBD2. The receptor was derived from a woman under 30 in good health. The CDR3 bases are TGTGCCAGCAGACCTAGCGGGAGCTCCTACGAGCAGTACTTC. This translates into CASRPSGSSYEQYF.